The 14 T cell receptor beta chains given below trace back to one sample, sequenced in a study of blood T cell repertoires in COVID-19. Assay: immunoSEQ multiplex PCR; the TCRdb copy retains only in-frame clones and omits some. In the table there are about 130,000 clones, approximately 74% of which are singletons. Sequencing used peripheral blood. The source is a woman in her 70s with acute or convalescent COVID-19.

The chain recombines TRBV7-8 with TRBJ2-5; a possible D gene is TRBD1 (7 bases). V lost 5 bases and J 3 bases, leaving 13 bases between the germline ends. Germline V gene data show CDR1 as SGHVS and CDR2 as FQNEAQ. This CDR3 is 14 amino acids long. CDR3 loop: CASSRGTVKETQYF. The CDR3 DNA is TGTGCCAGCAGCCGCGGGACAGTAAAAGAGACCCAGTACTTC.

This chain links TRBV27 with TRBJ2-6; 7 nucleotides match TRBD2. V trimming: 6 bases; J trimming: 0 bases; junction bases outside the gene matches: 8. Germline V gives CDR1 MNHEY, CDR2 SMNVEV (reference sequence). The CDR3 length is 17 residues. DNA of the CDR3: TGTGCCAGCAGCCGCGGGGGAGGGTCCTCTGGGGCCAACGTCCTGACTTTC. Protein product: CASSRGGGSSGANVLTF. The full variable domain, its missing parts supplied by reference TRBV27 and TRBJ2-6, is EAQVTQNPRYLITVTGKKLTVTCSQNMNHEYMSWYRQDPGLGLRQIYYSMNVEVTDKGDVPEGYKVSRKEKRNFPLILESPSPNQTSLYFCASSRGGGSSGANVLTFGAGSRLTVL.

The CDR3 loop reads CASSDGTGTFYEQYF. DNA for the CDR3: TGTGCCAGCAGCGACGGGACAGGTACTTTCTACGAGCAGTACTTC. This chain links TRBV3-1 (or the pseudogene TRBV3-2) with TRBJ2-7; TRBD1 matches at 8 bases. This CDR3 is built from 15 residues. V gave up 5 bases and J gave up 3 bases; unmatched junction bases: 9. Germline loops: CDR1 LGHDT, CDR2 YNNKEL (reference sequence).

The rearrangement links TRBV4-2 to TRBJ2-4; D perhaps matches TRBD2 (5 bases). CDR1 LGHNA and CDR2 YNFKEQ come from the germline V gene. The germline V and J ends were trimmed by 5 bases and 7 bases, with 18 bases remaining between them. The CDR3 runs 15 residues. The CDR3 DNA reads TGTGCCAGCAGCGAGACTATCGGCAGAGGCAACATTCAGTACTTC. Its protein product is CASSETIGRGNIQYF.

The gene calls are TRBV11-2 and TRBJ1-6, with 9 bases identical to TRBD1. V was clipped by 5 bases and J by 10 bases; unmatched bases: 15. Looked up from germline, CDR1 is SGHAT and CDR2 is FQNNGV. CDR3 size: 17 residues. This chain's CDR3 is CASSLSPGTGTGSPLHF. Written as DNA, the CDR3 is TGTGCCAGCAGCCTAAGTCCCGGGACAGGGACGGGATCACCCCTCCACTTT.

The J gene is TRBJ2-5, the V gene TRBV5-1, with 10 bases lining up with TRBD2. Germline assignment: CDR1 SGHRS and CDR2 YFSETQ. V was pared by 5 bases and J by 5 bases, with 9 bases of the junction left unmatched. The CDR3 has 15 amino acids. The CDR3 sequence is CASREAGGPSETQYF. CDR3 nucleotides: TGCGCCAGCAGGGAAGCGGGAGGGCCGAGTGAGACCCAGTACTTC.

The sample holds a few counts of this clone. The chain employs TRBV5-6 and TRBJ1-5, with D possibly being TRBD1 (6 bases). CDR1 and CDR2 (germline): SGHDT, YYEEEE. Trimming removed 4 bases from V and 2 bases from J, with 13 bases in between. The CDR3 sequence is 15 residues long. The DNA of the CDR3 is TGTGCCAGCAGCCGCAGGGGTCGGGGCAATCAGCCCCAGCATTTT. Translated: CASSRRGRGNQPQHF.

Ten or more counts support this clone. The genes are TRBV5-4 and TRBJ2-3; 12 bases map to TRBD2. CDR1 SGHNT and CDR2 YYREEE come from the germline V gene (reference sequence). The CDR3 sequence is 16 residues long. With V trimmed by 4 bases and J by 3 bases, 6 bases remained unmatched. Here the CDR3 DNA reads TGTGCCAGCAGCAAAAGACTAGCGGGAGCGACAGATACGCAGTATTTT. This translates into CASSKRLAGATDTQYF.

The chain joins TRBV9 to TRBJ1-4, with 8 positions matching TRBD1. In germline, CDR1 is SGDLS, CDR2 YYNGEE. V lost 3 bases, J lost 7 bases, and 5 bases stayed unmatched. This CDR3 has 14 amino acids. CDR3: CASSAGQVVEKLFF. The CDR3 DNA is TGTGCCAGCAGCGCGGGACAGGTGGTTGAAAAACTGTTTTTT.

J is TRBJ2-7 and V is TRBV30; 12 bases map to TRBD2. V dropped 4 bases and J dropped 0; count of bases not matched to a gene: 4. The CDR3 has 15 residues. Germline-derived CDR1 and CDR2 are GTSNPN and SVGIG (reference sequence). The CDR3 region is CAWTSGRATSYEQYF. The CDR3 DNA reads as TGTGCCTGGACTAGCGGGAGGGCCACCTCCTACGAGCAGTACTTC. Filled out from reference TRBV30 and TRBJ2-7, the complete variable domain reads SQTIHQWPATLVQPVGSPLSLECTVEGTSNPNLYWYRQAAGRGLQLLFYSVGIGQISSEVPQNLSASRPQDRQFILSSKKLLLSDSGFYLCAWTSGRATSYEQYFGPGTRLTVT.

V gene TRBV2 combines with J gene TRBJ2-3; TRBD2 matches 9 bases. V lost 5 bases to trimming and J lost 1 base; unmatched junction nucleotides: 1. Per the germline V gene, CDR1 is SNHLY and CDR2 is FYNNEI. The CDR3 has 14 amino acids. The CDR3 nucleotides read TGTGCCAGCAGTCGCGGGAGGGGCACAGATACGCAGTATTTT. Its translation is CASSRGRGTDTQYF.

This sequence joins TRBV9 and TRBJ1-3; D uncertain. Trimming stripped 0 bases from V and 0 bases from J, with 7 bases between. CDR3 size: 15 residues. In germline, CDR1 is SGDLS, CDR2 YYNGEE. The CDR3 DNA follows: TGTGCCAGCAGCGTAGACGGAGTCTCTGGAAACACCATATATTTT. Translation: CASSVDGVSGNTIYF.

V and J are TRBV10-3 and TRBJ1-2; D is possibly TRBD1 (5 bases). The ends were cut back, 3 bases at V and 8 bases at J, with 16 bases in the middle. Germline CDR1 is ENHRY and CDR2 is SYGVKD. This CDR3 comprises 14 residues. This CDR3 is CAISDRDLGVGYTF. In DNA form, the CDR3 reads TGTGCCATCAGTGATCGTGACTTAGGGGTCGGCTACACCTTC.

The chain uses TRBV27 and TRBJ2-1; 13 nucleotides match TRBD2. Germline CDR1 reads MNHEY; CDR2 reads SMNVEV (reference sequence). This CDR3 spans 15 amino acids. The V gene end was trimmed by 6 bases and the J gene end by 7 bases; junction bases not matched to a gene: 6. The CDR3 is CASRTSGGLGNEQFF. CDR3 coding DNA: TGTGCCAGCAGGACTAGCGGGGGGCTTGGAAATGAGCAGTTCTTC.